The clone carrying this T cell receptor (beta chain) appeared once. Per the original data handling: By means of reference gene primer amplification, nucleated cell counts were estimated. Using immunoSEQ multiplex PCR, the repertoire was profiled, and TCRdb retains in-frame clones only, with some absent. That table furnishes V, J and clone size, whereas the DNA furnished D and trimming. The table records over 90,000 clones, approximately 86% of them present only once. This sample was included in a study of blood T cell repertoires in COVID-19. In the study overall: The United States, Italy and Spain were the sources of the acute and convalescent COVID-19 samples. PBMCs, B-cell-depleted T cells, or T cells provided the cDNA or gDNA that made up the material.

Germline loops: CDR1 SGHDT, CDR2 YYEEEE. This CDR3 has 13 residues. The V gene lost 6 bases and the J gene lost 8 bases, with 14 bases spanning the gap. The chain links TRBV5-6 to TRBJ1-4; no definite D call. This sequence was found in a man between 50 and 59 years old with active or convalescent COVID-19. The material sequenced was peripheral blood. The CDR3 loop reads CASTSPGLEKLFF. The CDR3 nucleotides read TGTGCCAGCACCTCCCCCGGTCTGGAAAAACTGTTTTTT.